A selection of T cell receptor beta chains follows, all from one sample in a study of cytomegalovirus exposure and HLA in healthy donors. Data came from immunoSEQ multiplex PCR; TCRdb stores just in-frame clones and leaves some out. Of 150,000 to 200,000 clones in the sample, approximately 84% were seen once. The sample taken for sequencing was PBMCs. These TCRs come from a girl aged 10-17 years in good health and CMV-seropositive. Both conserved end residues are part of each CDR3. The D gene is left open where the match is weak. Size is omitted from some rows. Given values are once, few, many or a class for expanded clones.

V gene	J gene	clone size	D gene	CDR3 DNA	CDR3 protein
TRBV10-3	TRBJ1-1	once	NA	TGTGCCATCAGGCCGCACGGGGGTGAGAACACTGAAGCTTTCTTT	CAIRPHGGENTEAFF
TRBV4-1	TRBJ2-7	NA	NA	TGCGCCAGCAGCCAAGCTGGAGGGACCTACGAGCAGTACTTC	CASSQAGGTYEQYF
TRBV30	TRBJ1-1	NA	TRBD1	TGTGCCTGGGAGTCGGGGACAGCTGACACTGAAGCTTTCTTT	CAWESGTADTEAFF
TRBV9	TRBJ1-2	NA	NA	TGTGCCAGCAGCGTAGTTTCCTCGGACAGCTATGGCTACACCTTC	CASSVVSSDSYGYTF
TRBV19	TRBJ1-1	NA	NA	TGTGCCAGCTGCTTGCGGGTGAACACTGAAGCTTTCTTT	CASCLRVNTEAFF
TRBV4-1	TRBJ1-2	NA	TRBD1	TGCGCCAGCAGCCAAGAAAGGGACAGTGCAAACTATGGCTACACCTTC	CASSQERDSANYGYTF
TRBV7-9	TRBJ2-3	NA	NA	TGTGCCAGCAGCCCAGGGGGGGATACGCAGTATTTT	CASSPGGDTQYF
TRBV7-2	TRBJ2-7	NA	NA	TGTGCCAGCAGCGGAACTAGAGGGCCCTACGAGCAGTACTTC	CASSGTRGPYEQYF
TRBV19	TRBJ2-5	once	NA	TGTGCCACGAACGTGGGCAGTCAAGAGACCCAGTACTTC	CATNVGSQETQYF
TRBV5-8	TRBJ1-2	NA	NA	TGTGCCAGCAGCTTGGTAGGGGCAGGGCCCCAGTCTAACTATGGCTACACCTTC	CASSLVGAGPQSNYGYTF
TRBV7-6	TRBJ1-1	NA	NA	TGTGCCAGCAGCTCGGTCGCGGGGGGCACTGAAGCTTTCTTT	CASSSVAGGTEAFF
TRBV6-4	TRBJ2-2	NA	NA	TGTGCCAGCAGTGACTTCCGAGAGACCGGGGAGCTGTTTTTT	CASSDFRETGELFF
TRBV19	TRBJ1-4	NA	TRBD1	TGTGCCAGTAGTGTGGGACAGTCAACTAATGAAAAACTGTTTTTT	CASSVGQSTNEKLFF
TRBV29-1	TRBJ2-5	NA	TRBD2	TGCAGCGTTGAACTGGCGGGGGGGCAAGAGACCCAGTACTTC	CSVELAGGQETQYF
TRBV2	TRBJ1-5	NA	TRBD1	TGTGCCAGCAGTGGAGGACAGGGCCAGCCCCAGCATTTT	CASSGGQGQPQHF
TRBV7-9	TRBJ1-1	once	TRBD1	TGTGCCAGCAGCTTATGGACAGGGGCGGCGAACACTGAAGCTTTCTTT	CASSLWTGAANTEAFF
TRBV19	TRBJ1-3	NA	NA	TGTGCCAGTAGTATAGACATATTCGGTAACACCATATATTTT	CASSIDIFGNTIYF
TRBV10-3	TRBJ1-2	NA	NA	TGTGCCTCCAAGGGGCCAGGAGTTGGATATGGCTACACCTTC	CASKGPGVGYGYTF
TRBV5-1	TRBJ2-3	once	TRBD1	TGCGCCAGCAGCTCAGGGACAGCAGATACGCAGTATTTT	CASSSGTADTQYF
TRBV19	TRBJ1-4	NA	NA	TGTGCCAGTAGTAGAGGACCCAACAGGTTTAATGAAAAACTGTTTTTT	CASSRGPNRFNEKLFF
TRBV29-1	TRBJ2-6	NA	NA	TGCAGCGCAAATACAGAGACTAGCTCTGGGGCCAACGTCCTGACTTTC	CSANTETSSGANVLTF
TRBV29-1	TRBJ2-7	NA	NA	TGCAGCGTTGTACAGAGCTCCTACGAGCAGTACTTC	CSVVQSSYEQYF
TRBV9	TRBJ1-1	NA	NA	TGTGCCAGCAGCGTAAGCGTTCACACTGAAGCTTTCTTT	CASSVSVHTEAFF
TRBV6-1	TRBJ2-1	NA	TRBD1	TGTGCCAGCAGGGGGACAGGAGAGCAGTTCTTC	CASRGTGEQFF
TRBV5-1	TRBJ2-5	NA	NA	TGCGCCAGCAGCTTGGGAAGTAGGGGGAAGGAGACCCAGTACTTC	CASSLGSRGKETQYF
TRBV6-1	TRBJ2-7	NA	NA	TGTGCCAGCCTGCGGCAGGGCAGTTCCTACGAGCAGTACTTC	CASLRQGSSYEQYF
TRBV11-1	TRBJ1-1	NA	NA	TGTGCCAGCAGCTTGTCAGACGCTGGGGCCACTGAAGCTTTCTTT	CASSLSDAGATEAFF
TRBV5-1	TRBJ2-7	NA	TRBD2	TGCGCCAGTACTAGCGGGGGTCGCGAGCAGTACTTC	CASTSGGREQYF
TRBV5-1	TRBJ1-1	NA	NA	TGCGCCAGCAGCTTGAGTTTCAGAACTGAAGCTTTCTTT	CASSLSFRTEAFF
TRBV27	TRBJ1-6	NA	NA	TGTGCCAGCACCCCCTCTAGGGGTTCACCCCTCCACTTT	CASTPSRGSPLHF
TRBV7-9	TRBJ1-3	NA	TRBD1	TGTGCCAGCAGCATGACGACAGGGGGGAACTCTGGAAACACCATATATTTT	CASSMTTGGNSGNTIYF
TRBV30	TRBJ1-2	few	TRBD1	TGTGCCTGGAGGGGGGGTCGGGCAGGGGGTACCTATGGCTACACCTTC	CAWRGGRAGGTYGYTF
TRBV18	TRBJ2-1	NA	NA	TGTGCCAGCTCACGCCCCCTAGGAAGGAATGAGCAGTTCTTC	CASSRPLGRNEQFF
TRBV6-4	TRBJ1-5	NA	TRBD1	TGTGCCAGCAGTAACCAGGGGGGCCAGCCCCAGCATTTT	CASSNQGGQPQHF
TRBV18	TRBJ2-3	NA	NA	TGTGCCAGCTCACCTGGGGGGGCACACGGCACAGATACGCAGTATTTT	CASSPGGAHGTDTQYF
TRBV7-9	TRBJ1-3	NA	NA	TGTGCCAGCAGCCCCATAAACACCATATATTTT	CASSPINTIYF
TRBV15	TRBJ2-1	NA	TRBD1	TGTGCCACCAGTACTCGTAGGGGGCCAGGTGAGCAGTTCTTC	CATSTRRGPGEQFF
TRBV5-4	TRBJ2-1	NA	NA	TGTGCCAGCAGCTCCTTGGGGCAGGGGAATGAGCAGTTCTTC	CASSSLGQGNEQFF
TRBV6-1	TRBJ1-6	NA	TRBD1	TGTGCCAGCAGTGAAGGGACAGGGGCCTATAATTCACCCCTCCACTTT	CASSEGTGAYNSPLHF
TRBV9	TRBJ1-2	NA	TRBD1	TGTGCCAGCAGCGTACGTGACAGGGGATTATTTGGCTACACCTTC	CASSVRDRGLFGYTF
TRBV9	TRBJ1-2	NA	NA	TGTGCCAGCAGCCAAAGCGAGCGGAGAAGGGGCTACACCTTC	CASSQSERRRGYTF
TRBV18	TRBJ2-2	NA	TRBD1	TGTGCCAGCTCACCACCGACAGGGGTTGTCGGGGAGCTGTTTTTT	CASSPPTGVVGELFF
TRBV4-1	TRBJ1-1	NA	NA	TGCGCCAGCAGTCGGTTCCCAGGGTTTGGGAACACTGAAGCTTTCTTT	CASSRFPGFGNTEAFF
TRBV19	TRBJ2-2	NA	NA	TGTGCCAGTAGTGCGTATAGCGGAGGTACCGGGGAGCTGTTTTTT	CASSAYSGGTGELFF
TRBV25-1	TRBJ2-7	once	TRBD1	TGTGCCAGCAGTGACCTCCCAGGGGGCAGAGACTACGAGCGGTACTTC	CASSDLPGGRDYERYF
TRBV7-9	TRBJ1-4	once	NA	TGTGCCAGCAGCGTTCCAGAGGGAGATTCTAATGAAAAACTGTTTTTT	CASSVPEGDSNEKLFF
TRBV5-5	TRBJ1-4	once	TRBD1	TGTGCCAGCAGCTTGCCTACAGGGGCAACTAATGAAAAACTGTTTTTT	CASSLPTGATNEKLFF
TRBV6-5	TRBJ1-5	NA	TRBD1	TGTGCCAGCAGTCCGGGACAGAAGCCCCAGGGCCCCCAGCATTTT	CASSPGQKPQGPQHF
TRBV18	TRBJ2-7	NA	NA	TGTGCCAGCTCACCCATCCAGGGCTACGAGCAGTACTTC	CASSPIQGYEQYF
TRBV9	TRBJ2-3	once	NA	TGTGCCAGCAGCGAAACCCCCGCCGGGGCAGATACGCAGTATTTT	CASSETPAGADTQYF
TRBV11-3	TRBJ2-1	few	TRBD2	TGTGCCAGCAGCTTGGGACTAGCGGGAGACAATGAGCAGTTCTTC	CASSLGLAGDNEQFF
TRBV21-1	TRBJ2-2	NA	NA	TGTGCCAGCAGCAACAAACAGAACGCGAACACCGGGGAGCTGTTTTTT	CASSNKQNANTGELFF
TRBV11-2	TRBJ1-2	NA	NA	TGTGCCAGCAGCACCTTAGGGACACATGGCTACACCTTC	CASSTLGTHGYTF
TRBV30	TRBJ1-1	NA	NA	TGTGCCTGGATTAGGAACACTGAAGCTTTCTTT	CAWIRNTEAFF
TRBV7-9	TRBJ2-1	few	NA	TGTGCCAGCAGCCTTACCGGGGAGGCCTACAATGAGCAGTTCTTC	CASSLTGEAYNEQFF